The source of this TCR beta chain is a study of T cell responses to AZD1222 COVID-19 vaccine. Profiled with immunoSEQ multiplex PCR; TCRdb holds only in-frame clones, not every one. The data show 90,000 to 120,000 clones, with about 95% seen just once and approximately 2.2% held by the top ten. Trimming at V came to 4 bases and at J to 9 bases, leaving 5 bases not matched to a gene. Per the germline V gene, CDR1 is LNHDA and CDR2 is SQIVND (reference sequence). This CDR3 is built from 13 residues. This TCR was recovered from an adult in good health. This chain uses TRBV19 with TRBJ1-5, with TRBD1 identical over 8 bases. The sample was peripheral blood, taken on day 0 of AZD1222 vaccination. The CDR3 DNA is TGTGCCAGTAGTAACCAGGGGGCAGGGCCCCAGCATTTT. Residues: CASSNQGAGPQHF.